A single sample is the source of the 32 T cell receptor beta chains below, sequenced in a study of Graves' ophthalmopathy and Graves' hyperthyroidism. CDR3 regions of TCR beta were amplified from RNA transcripts. Following a first-round RT-PCR that used HTBI primers, a second-round multiplex PCR was carried out. TCRdb fed the multiplex PCR reads into MiXCR, producing one record per CDR3 protein. The repertoire holds approximately 410,000 distinct CDR3 sequences, just over 15% seen once, with around 6.6% in the top ten. The source material was peripheral blood. The receptors shown here come from a woman in her late teens or twenties with stable Graves' hyperthyroidism.

This clonotype occurred many times. The rearrangement links TRBV6-5 to TRBJ1-5, with D uncertain. Deletions cut 2 bases from V and 3 bases from J, with 8 bases between. The CDR3 is made up of 14 amino acids. Germline CDR1 and CDR2: MNHEY and SVGAGI. The CDR3 DNA reads as TGTGCCAGCAGTTACAGGGCCGACAATCAGCCCCAGCATTTT. It encodes CASSYRADNQPQHF.

Many counts were recorded for this clonotype. The chain joins TRBV24-1 to TRBJ2-7; perhaps TRBD1 as D (6 bases). V was cut by 4 bases and J by 6 bases, with 18 bases left in between. Germline V gene data show CDR1 as KGHDR and CDR2 as SFDVKD. The CDR3 extends over 15 amino acids. The CDR3 protein is CATSEYGTSTSEQYF. As DNA, the CDR3 is TGTGCCACCAGTGAATATGGGACATCCACCAGCGAGCAGTACTTC.

This clonotype occurred many times. The rearrangement links TRBV6-5 to TRBJ1-2; D not certain. Trimming stripped 4 bases from V and 5 bases from J, with 17 bases between. The CDR3 extends over 15 amino acids. Per germline, CDR1 MNHEY and CDR2 SVGAGI. The CDR3 bases are TGTGCCAGCAGTTCGGACCGACACCGACCATATGGCTACACCTTC. It codes for CASSSDRHRPYGYTF.

This clonotype was picked up many times. The gene calls are TRBV11-2 and TRBJ2-2; 8 positions agree with TRBD2. The CDR3 length is 18 residues. V lost 6 bases to trimming and J lost 0 bases; unmatched junction nucleotides: 12. Germline V lookup: CDR1 SGHAT, CDR2 FQNNGV. CDR3 nucleotide sequence: TGTGCCAGCAGGGGTCCGGGCGGGGGGTCCGCGAACACCGGGGAGCTGTTTTTT. This codes for CASRGPGGGSANTGELFF. Supplemented by reference TRBV11-2 and TRBJ2-2, the full variable domain reads EAGVAQSPRYKIIEKRQSVAFWCNPISGHATLYWYQQILGQGPKLLIQFQNNGVVDDSQLPKDRFSAERLKGVDSTLKIQPAKLEDSAVYLCASRGPGGGSANTGELFFGEGSRLTVL.

This rearrangement joins TRBV28 to TRBJ1-2, with D maybe TRBD1 (5 bases). The length of the CDR3 is 12 residues. V was cut by 8 bases and J by 3 bases, with 10 bases left in between. The germline V gene encodes CDR1 MDHEN and CDR2 SYDVKM. CDR3 residues: CASSGPYYGYTF. CDR3 coding DNA: TGTGCCAGCTCAGGGCCCTACTATGGCTACACCTTC.

This clonotype was seen many times. The V call is TRBV24-1, the J call TRBJ2-7; TRBD1 agrees at 9 bases. The CDR3 is 16 residues long. Looked up from germline, CDR1 is KGHDR and CDR2 is SFDVKD. J lost 5 bases, V lost 3 bases, and 10 bases had no gene match. The chain's CDR3 is CATSDPRTGAKNEQYF. CDR3 DNA sequence: TGTGCCACCAGTGATCCACGGACAGGGGCCAAGAACGAGCAGTACTTC.

This clonotype was detected many times. The chain uses TRBV20-1 and TRBJ1-1, with 7 bases lining up with TRBD1. The ends lost 5 bases at V and 6 bases at J; junction bases unmatched: 6. This CDR3 is built from 12 residues. CDR1 and CDR2 (germline): DFQATT, SNEGSKA (reference sequence). DNA of the CDR3: TGCAGTGCTGCGGGGGACAGCCCTGAAGCTTTCTTT. Its translation: CSAAGDSPEAFF.

Many counts were recorded for this clonotype. The chain combines TRBV5-4 with TRBJ2-7; 9 positions agree with TRBD1. V lost 4 bases, J lost 0 bases, and 5 bases stayed unmatched. The germline V gene has CDR1 SGHNT and CDR2 YYREEE (reference sequence). The CDR3 is 15 residues long. CDR3 sequence (DNA): TGTGCCAGCAGCCAACCGGGACAGGGCTCCTACGAGCAGTACTTC. As protein: CASSQPGQGSYEQYF.

At least ten counts were recorded for this clonotype. The chain recombines TRBV15 with TRBJ1-5, with 10 bases lining up with TRBD1. The CDR3 sequence is 15 residues long. Germline loops: CDR1 LNHNV, CDR2 YYDKDF (reference sequence). The V segment lost 4 bases and the J segment 6 bases; nucleotides outside the gene matches: 6. The CDR3 protein is CATSTDRGLGQPQHF. CDR3 nucleotides: TGTGCCACCAGCACCGACAGGGGGCTTGGTCAGCCCCAGCATTTT.

This clonotype was detected ten times or more. The chain uses TRBV6-2 or TRBV6-3 and TRBJ2-7; D unresolved. The V end was cut by 2 bases, the J end by 1 base, with 9 bases between. The CDR3 spans 14 residues. CDR1 and CDR2 from the germline V gene are MNHEY and SVGEGT. The CDR3 sequence is CASSYTAISYEQYF. CDR3 coding DNA: TGTGCCAGCAGTTACACAGCTATATCCTACGAGCAGTACTTC.

This clonotype showed up many times. The chain links TRBV12-3 or TRBV12-4 to TRBJ2-5; D call uncertain. The CDR3 contains 12 residues. The V and J ends lost 8 bases and 1 base respectively, with 8 bases between them. CDR3 amino acids: CASGSSQETQYF. DNA of the CDR3: TGTGCCAGCGGGTCCAGCCAAGAGACCCAGTACTTC.

This clonotype was observed at least ten times. This rearrangement joins TRBV6-5 to TRBJ2-7; TRBD1 matches 7 bases. The CDR3 is 13 amino acids. After removal of 6 bases from V and 2 bases from J, the junction contained 4 bases not matched to a gene. CDR1 MNHEY and CDR2 SVGAGI come from the germline V gene. CDR3: CASSVRGTYEQYF. The CDR3 DNA is TGTGCCAGCAGCGTCAGGGGGACCTACGAGCAGTACTTC.

This clonotype was detected ten times or more. The rearrangement links TRBV5-1 to TRBJ1-2; weak D call: TRBD1 (6 bases). This CDR3 contains 13 residues. CDR1 and CDR2 from the germline V gene are SGHRS and YFSETQ. V was trimmed by 4 bases and J by 3 bases, leaving 10 bases between them. The CDR3 coding sequence is TGCGCCAGCAGCGCACAGGGTGACTATGGCTACACCTTC. Its translation: CASSAQGDYGYTF.

This clonotype was seen many times. This chain uses TRBV19 with TRBJ1-1; perhaps TRBD1 as D (5 bases). V was shortened by 5 bases and J by 4 bases, with 14 bases between the two germline ends. The CDR3 runs to 14 residues. The germline V gene has CDR1 LNHDA and CDR2 SQIVND (reference sequence). The CDR3 is CASSPPPGITEAFF. The CDR3 bases are TGTGCCAGTAGTCCCCCTCCAGGGATCACTGAAGCTTTCTTT.

This clonotype was seen many times. V gene TRBV2 combines with J gene TRBJ1-1; a possible D gene is TRBD1 (5 bases). CDR1 and CDR2 from the germline V gene are SNHLY and FYNNEI. The V end lost 7 bases, the J end lost 6 bases, and 18 bases lay between the germline ends. There are 14 residues in the CDR3. The CDR3 spells CASMDTRGLPEAFF. DNA of the CDR3: TGTGCCAGCATGGACACGAGGGGCCTCCCTGAAGCTTTCTTT.

This clonotype has ten or more counts. This rearrangement joins TRBV5-1 to TRBJ2-5, with unresolved D. The ends were cut back, 4 bases at V and 2 bases at J, with 12 bases in the middle. Germline V gene lookup returns CDR1 SGHRS and CDR2 YFSETQ. This CDR3 contains 14 residues. The CDR3 DNA sequence: TGCGCCAGCAGCAGGGCAGTAGGGCAAGAGACCCAGTACTTC. Encoded protein: CASSRAVGQETQYF.

This chain uses TRBV7-6 with TRBJ1-1, with D unclear. The V end was cut by 5 bases, the J end by 3 bases, with 16 bases between. Germline CDR1 reads SGHVS; CDR2 reads FNYEAQ. CDR3 length: 15 amino acids. As DNA, the CDR3 is TGTGCCAGCAGCCCCCCTCCGGACGGAGACACTGAAGCTTTCTTT. The encoded protein is CASSPPPDGDTEAFF.

This clonotype was counted at least ten times. This chain links TRBV20-1 with TRBJ2-7; 8 bases map to TRBD1. With 3 bases clipped from V and 7 bases from J, the junction kept 11 bases outside the gene matches. The CDR3 contains 14 residues. In germline, CDR1 is DFQATT, CDR2 SNEGSKA (reference sequence). The CDR3 DNA is TGCAGTGCTAGGGGGACAGGTCCCCCCAATGAGCAGTACTTC. Translating gives CSARGTGPPNEQYF.

This clonotype was counted at least ten times. The chain employs TRBV25-1 and TRBJ1-1; the D gene is possibly TRBD1 (5 bases). The length of the CDR3 is 15 residues. With 3 bases removed from V and 5 bases from J, the gap between germline ends came to 16 bases. CDR1 and CDR2 from the germline V gene are MGHDK and SYGVNS. This CDR3 reads CASSETPGHKTEAFF. The CDR3 DNA is TGTGCCAGCAGTGAGACCCCCGGACACAAGACTGAAGCTTTCTTT. Filled out from reference TRBV25-1 and TRBJ1-1, the complete variable domain reads EADIYQTPRYLVIGTGKKITLECSQTMGHDKMYWYQQDPGMELHLIHYSYGVNSTEKGDLSSESTVSRIRTEHFPLTLESARPSHTSQYLCASSETPGHKTEAFFGQGTRLTVV.

This rearrangement joins TRBV18 to TRBJ2-2; weak D call: TRBD1 (5 bases). There are 14 residues in the CDR3. Between the trimmed V and J ends, which lost 3 bases and 5 bases, there was a span of 10 bases. Germline CDR1 reads KGHSH; CDR2 reads LQKENI. The DNA of the CDR3 is TGTGCCAGCTCACCGGCCAGGGCTACCGGGGAGCTGTTTTTT. As protein: CASSPARATGELFF.

Ten or more counts support this clonotype. The rearrangement uses TRBV2 and TRBJ1-6; TRBD1 agrees at 11 bases. CDR3 length: 15 residues. The germline gives CDR1 SNHLY, CDR2 FYNNEI. With 6 bases clipped from V and 9 bases from J, the junction kept 7 bases outside the gene matches. This chain's CDR3 is CASRTRTGGFSPLHF. The CDR3 nucleotides read TGTGCCAGCAGGACCCGGACAGGGGGCTTTTCACCCCTCCACTTT.

The chain has TRBV19 and TRBJ2-5, with 10 bases matching TRBD2. V lost 4 bases to trimming and J lost 5 bases; unmatched junction nucleotides: 10. In germline, CDR1 is LNHDA, CDR2 SQIVND (reference sequence). The CDR3 contains 16 residues. DNA of the CDR3: TGTGCCAGTAGTACGAGAGCGGGGGGGATAGGGGAGACCCAGTACTTC. It translates to CASSTRAGGIGETQYF.

This clonotype was counted at least ten times. V usage is TRBV6-1 and J usage is TRBJ1-6; D gene unclear. Per germline, CDR1 MNHNS and CDR2 SASEGT. Trimming cost V 7 bases and J 4 bases, with 14 bases left between them. The CDR3 is 15 residues long. The CDR3 region has the DNA TGTGCCAGCAACCTATCCGGGGATTATAATTCACCCCTCCACTTT. It encodes CASNLSGDYNSPLHF.

The V call is TRBV20-1, the J call TRBJ2-6; TRBD2 aligns across 13 bases. CDR3 length: 17 residues. Trimming at V came to 2 bases and at J to 4 bases, leaving 5 bases not matched to a gene. Looked up from germline, CDR1 is DFQATT and CDR2 is SNEGSKA (reference sequence). This chain's CDR3 is CSARTSGGASGANVLTF. CDR3 nucleotide sequence: TGCAGTGCTAGAACTAGCGGGGGGGCGTCAGGGGCCAACGTCCTGACTTTC.

This clonotype was seen at least ten times. The chain joins TRBV10-3 to TRBJ2-5, with 8 bases matching TRBD1. Germline values: CDR1 ENHRY, CDR2 SYGVKD. The CDR3 runs 14 residues. V lost 2 bases to trimming and J lost 1 base; unmatched junction nucleotides: 0. CDR3 nucleotide sequence: TGTGCCATCAGTGAGGGACAGGGCCAAGAGACCCAGTACTTC. Protein sequence: CAISEGQGQETQYF.

At least ten counts were recorded for this clonotype. The chain couples TRBV20-1 to TRBJ1-2; weak D call: TRBD1 (6 bases). Per germline, CDR1 DFQATT and CDR2 SNEGSKA (reference sequence). CDR3 size: 13 residues. V lost 6 bases to trimming and J lost 1 base, with 12 bases between them. Here the CDR3 reads CSATTGLNYGYTF. For the CDR3, the DNA is TGCAGTGCAACGACAGGACTTAACTATGGCTACACCTTC.

This clonotype showed up many times. The CDR3 region has the DNA TGTGCCAGCTGGACGGTTCGACAGCCCCAGCATTTT. This codes for CASWTVRQPQHF. V gene TRBV6-2 or TRBV6-3 combines with J gene TRBJ1-5; D gene unclear. Trimming took 8 bases from V and 7 from J, leaving 12 bases between them. Germline assignment: CDR1 MNHEY and CDR2 SVGEGT. This CDR3 comprises 12 residues.

Many counts were recorded for this clonotype. This chain joins TRBV7-9 and TRBJ1-2; D gene uncertain. In germline, CDR1 is SEHNR, CDR2 FQNEAQ (reference sequence). The CDR3 extends over 14 amino acids. Trimming stripped 6 bases from V and 8 bases from J, with 19 bases between. The CDR3 sequence: CASSSTGVPGGYTF. The CDR3 DNA reads as TGTGCCAGCAGTTCTACGGGCGTCCCGGGGGGCTACACCTTC.

This clonotype was seen a few times. This may be a read error, as it is one base from a much larger clone. No conserved phenylalanine or tryptophan is present at the end of the CDR3, so a read error is the likely explanation. The chain carries TRBV7-2 and TRBJ1-1; possible D gene TRBD1, 5 bases. V was cut by 4 bases and J by 5 bases, with 14 bases left in between. Germline CDR1 and CDR2: SGHTA and FQGNSA. The CDR3 totals 14 residues. CDR3 loop: CASSSQARGTEAFL. For the CDR3, the DNA is TGTGCCAGCAGCTCACAGGCGAGGGGTACTGAAGCTTTCCTT.

The chain recombines TRBV11-2 with TRBJ2-7; 10 bases are shared with TRBD1. There are 15 residues in the CDR3. The V and J ends lost 4 bases and 7 bases, in that order; junction bases with no gene match: 10. CDR1 and CDR2 from the germline V gene are SGHAT and FQNNGV. CDR3 amino acids: CASSSRDRGEREQYF. CDR3 in DNA: TGTGCCAGCAGCTCAAGGGACAGGGGCGAACGGGAGCAGTACTTC.

Comments on this clonotype: The junction does not match germline at one end; this may be a read error. The chain has TRBV18 and TRBJ2-5, with D perhaps TRBD2 (5 bases). Germline CDR1 reads KGHSH; CDR2 reads LQKENI. There are 17 residues in the CDR3. In DNA form, the CDR3 reads TGTGCCAGCTCACCAAGGCCTGCGTTCGGGGTCCAAGAGACCCAGTATTTC. It yields the protein CASSPRPAFGVQETQYF.

This clonotype was recorded a few times. The chain combines TRBV19 with TRBJ1-5, with D maybe TRBD1 (5 bases). Trimming left V 3 bases short and J 0 bases short, with 6 bases between. Germline lookup yields CDR1 LNHDA and CDR2 SQIVND (reference sequence). The CDR3 totals 14 residues. In DNA form, the CDR3 reads TGTGCCAGTAGTATGCAGGGTAGCAATCAGCCCCAGCATTTT. Its protein product is CASSMQGSNQPQHF.